The T cell receptor beta chain under discussion was sequenced for a study of shared clonotypes between healthy human individuals. The assay was carried out at the deep level. Sorted-subset replicate PCR reactions contained roughly 200 ng DNA, corresponding to some 30,000 T cell genomes. Only in-frame clones appear in the TCRdb table, and some are missing; sequencing was by immunoSEQ multiplex PCR. The sample has just over 2,000,000 clones, over 85% seen once. Germline values: CDR1 MDHEN, CDR2 SYDVKM. V was cut by 4 bases and J by 2 bases, with 17 bases left in between. The CDR3 length is 16 residues. The clonotype was recovered from a man younger than 35 in good health. The sequenced sample was naive CD4+ T cells sorted from blood. Documented subset: CD45RA+ positively selected. V usage is TRBV28 and J usage is TRBJ1-1, with D possibly matching TRBD1 (6 bases). This CDR3 reads CASSSPGHSLNTEAFF. The CDR3 DNA sequence: TGTGCCAGCAGTTCACCGGGACATTCGCTAAACACTGAAGCTTTCTTT.